Listed below are T cell receptor beta chains from one sample, sequenced in a study of blood T cell repertoires in COVID-19. The protocol was immunoSEQ multiplex PCR, while the TCRdb copy is restricted to in-frame clones and leaves out a portion. The data hold about 160,000 clones, with around 90% observed a single time. The specimen was peripheral blood. Receptors were obtained from a man in his 60s with acute or convalescent COVID-19. The CDR3 runs from the conserved cysteine through the conserved F or W. Each record gives: V gene, clone size, D gene, J gene, CDR3 DNA, CDR3 protein. The D gene is left open where the match is weak. Clone size appears in some rows only: once, few, many, or a class for an expanded clone.

TRBV7-7	-	-	TRBJ1-5	TGTGCTAGCAGCTTAGGACCGGGACAGCCCCAGCATTTT	CASSLGPGQPQHF
TRBV5-6	-	-	TRBJ1-3	TGTGCCAGCAGCTTGGGGAGCTGGGGCCTCTCTGGAAACACCATATATTTT	CASSLGSWGLSGNTIYF
TRBV19	-	TRBD1	TRBJ2-4	TGTGCCAGTAGCCCGTGGACAGGGGGCGCGATTAACATTCAGTACTTC	CASSPWTGGAINIQYF
TRBV11-2	-	-	TRBJ2-1	TGTGCCAGCAGCCCTGGACTCCCCCCGAGGGATGAGCAGTTCTTC	CASSPGLPPRDEQFF
TRBV5-1	-	-	TRBJ2-7	TGCGCCAGCAGCTTAGTCCAGGTCCCGTTTTCCGAGCAGTACTTC	CASSLVQVPFSEQYF
TRBV27	-	TRBD1	TRBJ2-7	TGTGCCAGCAGTCCGACAGGGAATGGCGAGCAGTACTTC	CASSPTGNGEQYF
TRBV6-6	-	-	TRBJ2-5	TGTGCCAGCAGTTACTCCAGGGGTGAGGAGACCCAGTACTTC	CASSYSRGEETQYF
TRBV19	-	-	TRBJ1-6	TGTGCCAGTAGTATTGAGGACAGCAAGCACCCTCTCGCTTCGGCTAATTCACCCCTCCACTTT	CASSIEDSKHPLASANSPLHF
TRBV6-5	once	-	TRBJ1-5	TGTGCCAGCAGTTTAGCCGATAGCAATCAGCCCCAGCATTTT	CASSLADSNQPQHF
TRBV30	-	-	TRBJ1-2	TGTGCCTGGAGTGTCCGAGGCAGAGGCTATGGCTACACCTTC	CAWSVRGRGYGYTF
TRBV7-2	-	TRBD2	TRBJ2-3	TGTGCCAGCAGCCTCCTCGGGGGGAACGGAGATACGCAGTATTTT	CASSLLGGNGDTQYF
TRBV18	-	TRBD2	TRBJ2-5	TGTGCCAGCCGTGATGGCGGGGGGGCTTCTGAGACCCAGTACTTC	CASRDGGGASETQYF
TRBV13	-	TRBD1	TRBJ1-1	TGTGCCAGCAGCTTTAACAGGGGGGTTCTCGGCACTGAAGCTTTCTTT	CASSFNRGVLGTEAFF
TRBV5-1	-	-	TRBJ2-7	TGCGCCAGCAGCTTTTTTACAGGGAGCTCCTACGAGCAGTACTTC	CASSFFTGSSYEQYF
TRBV7-2	-	TRBD1	TRBJ2-2	TGTGCCAGCAGCTTAGCTTCGGGACAGACCAGGACCGGGGAGCTGTTTTTT	CASSLASGQTRTGELFF
TRBV2	-	TRBD1	TRBJ2-3	TGTGCCAGCAGTGAAGAGGACAGGGGTTCAGATACGCAGTATTTT	CASSEEDRGSDTQYF
TRBV10-3	many	-	TRBJ1-5	TGTGCCATCAGTGAATCAACAGGGTATCAGCCCCAGCATTTT	CAISESTGYQPQHF
TRBV5-1	-	-	TRBJ2-7	TGCGCCAGCAGCTTGGCGGGAGGGGGCCTTATCGAGCAGTACTTC	CASSLAGGGLIEQYF
TRBV4-1	-	-	TRBJ1-2	TGCGCCAGCAGCCAAGAAAGTCACACCTATGGCTACACCTTC	CASSQESHTYGYTF
TRBV5-6	-	-	TRBJ1-1	TGTGCCAGCAGAGTGCGGGCATTAGGGACTGAAGCTTTCTTT	CASRVRALGTEAFF
TRBV6-1	-	-	TRBJ2-7	TGTGCCAGCAGTGAAAGAGTGGGCTTGGAGCAGTACTTC	CASSERVGLEQYF
TRBV5-6	-	TRBD1	TRBJ2-7	TGTGCCAGCAGGATGGGACAGGGCTACGAGCAGTACTTC	CASRMGQGYEQYF
TRBV30	-	TRBD1	TRBJ1-2	TGTGCCTGGAGGCAACAGGGGGAGCATGGCTACACCTTC	CAWRQQGEHGYTF
TRBV13	-	TRBD1	TRBJ1-6	TGTGCCAGCAGCGTGACAGGGGACACTAATTCACCCCTCCACTTT	CASSVTGDTNSPLHF
TRBV4-1	-	TRBD1	TRBJ2-1	TGCGCCAGCAGCCAAGCCGGGACAGGGACTGTGGGGGAGCAGTTCTTC	CASSQAGTGTVGEQFF
TRBV27	-	-	TRBJ2-7	TGTGCCAGCAGTTTAGCGGGACCCATATACGAGCAGTACTTC	CASSLAGPIYEQYF
TRBV13	-	-	TRBJ1-5	TGTGCCAGCAGCTTGGGGCAGGTCAATCAGCCCCAGCATTTT	CASSLGQVNQPQHF
TRBV6-5	-	TRBD1	TRBJ2-7	TGTGCCAGCAGTTACCAGGGGACAGGGGTCCCCTACGAGCAGTACTTC	CASSYQGTGVPYEQYF
TRBV9	-	TRBD2	TRBJ2-2	TGTGCCAGCAGCCCGGGGACTAGCGGGTACACCGGGGAGCTGTTTTTT	CASSPGTSGYTGELFF
TRBV7-2	-	-	TRBJ2-2	TGTGCCAGCAGCTTAGGAGGTCAGGGGAACACCGGGGAGCTGTTTTTT	CASSLGGQGNTGELFF
TRBV9	few	-	TRBJ1-2	TGTGCCAGCAGCGTCAGGGAGGTCGTGACTAACTATGGCTACACCTTC	CASSVREVVTNYGYTF
TRBV27	-	-	TRBJ1-2	TGTGCCAGCAGTTTATCGACAAATGGGTATGGCTACACCTTC	CASSLSTNGYGYTF
TRBV11-3	-	-	TRBJ2-1	TGTGCCAGCAGCCTACAGGGTTTCGGGAATGAGCAGTTCTTC	CASSLQGFGNEQFF
TRBV6-5	-	TRBD1	TRBJ1-1	TGTGCCAGCAGTTACGGACAGGGGCTTATCCCTGAAGCTTTCTTT	CASSYGQGLIPEAFF
TRBV19	-	TRBD2	TRBJ2-2	TGTGCCACTCACACACTAGCGGGGGCGTCCACCGGGGAGCTGTTTTTT	CATHTLAGASTGELFF
TRBV29-1	-	-	TRBJ1-1	TGCAGCGTTGAAGGCAGGACAGCGAACACTGAAGCTTTCTTT	CSVEGRTANTEAFF
TRBV5-1	-	-	TRBJ1-2	TGCGCCAGCAGCCCGGGGGGATCTTCGGTTGGCTACACCTTC	CASSPGGSSVGYTF
TRBV30	-	-	TRBJ2-2	TGTGCCTGGAGTAATACTCTCGCCGGGGAGCTGTTTTTT	CAWSNTLAGELFF
TRBV5-6	-	TRBD1	TRBJ1-2	TGTGCCAGCAGCTTGGAGGGACAGGGGTATGGCTACACCTTC	CASSLEGQGYGYTF
TRBV24-1	-	TRBD1	TRBJ2-1	TGTGCCACCAGTGAAATGACAGGGGGCAAGTACAATGAGCAGTTCTTC	CATSEMTGGKYNEQFF
TRBV29-1	-	-	TRBJ1-2	TGCAGCGTTGAGGAGGAGGAGGTGATGCTATACGGCTACACCTTC	CSVEEEEVMLYGYTF
TRBV2	-	TRBD1	TRBJ2-2	TGTGCCAGCAGGAGGGACAGGGGAAGTACCGGGGAGCTGTTTTTT	CASRRDRGSTGELFF
TRBV4-3	-	TRBD2	TRBJ2-7	TGCGCCAGCAGCCAAGGGCTAGCGGGGGGGACCTACGAGCAGTACTTC	CASSQGLAGGTYEQYF